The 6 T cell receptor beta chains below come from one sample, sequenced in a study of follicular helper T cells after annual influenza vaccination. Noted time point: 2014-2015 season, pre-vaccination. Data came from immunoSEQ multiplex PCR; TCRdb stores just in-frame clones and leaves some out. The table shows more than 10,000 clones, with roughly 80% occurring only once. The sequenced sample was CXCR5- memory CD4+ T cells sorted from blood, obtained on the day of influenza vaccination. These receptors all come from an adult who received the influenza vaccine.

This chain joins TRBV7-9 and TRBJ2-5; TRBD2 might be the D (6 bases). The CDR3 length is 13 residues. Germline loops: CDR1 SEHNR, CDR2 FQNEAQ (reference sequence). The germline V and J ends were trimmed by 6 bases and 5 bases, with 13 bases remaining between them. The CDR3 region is CASRDSGRETQYF. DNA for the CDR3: TGTGCCAGCAGGGATAGTGGGAGGGAGACCCAGTACTTC. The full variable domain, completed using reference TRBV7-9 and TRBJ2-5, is DTGVSQNPRHKITKRGQNVTFRCDPISEHNRLYWYRQTLGQGPEFLTYFQNEAQLEKSRLLSDRFSAERPKGSFSTLEIQRTEQGDSAMYLCASRDSGRETQYFGPGTRLLVL.

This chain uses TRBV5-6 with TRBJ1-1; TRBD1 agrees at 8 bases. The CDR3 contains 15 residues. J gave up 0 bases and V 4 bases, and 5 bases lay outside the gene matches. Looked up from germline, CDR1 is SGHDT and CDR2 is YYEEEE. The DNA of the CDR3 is TGTGCCAGCAGCAAGCGGACAGGGATGAACACTGAAGCTTTCTTT. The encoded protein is CASSKRTGMNTEAFF.

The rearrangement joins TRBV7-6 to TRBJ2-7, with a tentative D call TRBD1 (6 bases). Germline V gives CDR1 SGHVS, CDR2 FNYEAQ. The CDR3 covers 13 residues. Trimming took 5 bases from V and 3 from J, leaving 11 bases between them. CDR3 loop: CASSDGQNYEQYF. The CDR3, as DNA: TGTGCCAGCAGCGACGGACAGAACTACGAGCAGTACTTC.

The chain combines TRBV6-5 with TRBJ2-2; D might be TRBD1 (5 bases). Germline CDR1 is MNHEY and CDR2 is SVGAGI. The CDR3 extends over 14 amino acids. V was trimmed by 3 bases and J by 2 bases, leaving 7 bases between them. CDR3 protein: CASSYRGNTGELFF. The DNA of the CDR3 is TGTGCCAGCAGTTATAGGGGCAACACCGGGGAGCTGTTTTTT.

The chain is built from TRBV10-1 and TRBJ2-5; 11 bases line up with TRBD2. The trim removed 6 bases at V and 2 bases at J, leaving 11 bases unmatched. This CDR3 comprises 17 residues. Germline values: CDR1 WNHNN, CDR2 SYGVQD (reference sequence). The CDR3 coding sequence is TGCGCCAGCAGGGAAACTAAACTAGCGGGGGATCAAGAGACCCAGTACTTC. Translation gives CASRETKLAGDQETQYF.

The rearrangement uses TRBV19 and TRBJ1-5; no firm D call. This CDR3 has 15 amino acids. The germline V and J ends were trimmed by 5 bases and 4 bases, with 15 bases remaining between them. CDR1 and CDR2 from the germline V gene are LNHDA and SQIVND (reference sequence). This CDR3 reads CASSYETTGNQPQHF. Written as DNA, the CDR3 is TGTGCCAGTAGTTACGAAACCACGGGGAATCAGCCCCAGCATTTT.